Following are 21 T cell receptor beta chains from one sample sequenced in a study of cytomegalovirus exposure and HLA in healthy donors. Both 60 Vbeta primers and 13 Jbeta primers went into the PCR. TCRdb's copy holds only in-frame clones and misses some; the assay was immunoSEQ multiplex PCR. The sample lists some 76,000 clones; around 65% were seen once. The sequenced sample consisted of PBMCs. The source is a man aged 55 to 70 in good health and CMV-seropositive.

This chain uses TRBV9 with TRBJ2-1, with 7 bases that match TRBD2. The trim removed 3 bases at V and 5 bases at J, leaving 11 bases unmatched. CDR3 size: 16 residues. CDR1 is SGDLS, CDR2 YYNGEE, per germline. CDR3: CASSALSGLGDNEQFF. CDR3 coding DNA: TGTGCCAGCAGCGCACTTAGCGGGTTGGGTGACAATGAGCAGTTCTTC.

This clone was counted once. The rearrangement links TRBV19 to TRBJ2-7, with D perhaps matching TRBD1 (6 bases). The CDR3 covers 13 residues. Trimming shortened V by 3 bases and J by 3 bases, and 9 bases separated the two germline ends. Germline values: CDR1 LNHDA, CDR2 SQIVND (reference sequence). Written as DNA, the CDR3 is TGTGCCAGTAGTATCCCGGACAGCTACGAGCAGTACTTC. Encoded protein: CASSIPDSYEQYF.

This clone was detected once. The genes are TRBV6-6 and TRBJ2-7, with D unresolved. CDR1 and CDR2 (germline): MNHNY, SVGAGI (reference sequence). With 7 bases removed from V and 5 bases from J, the gap between germline ends came to 9 bases. The CDR3 runs to 11 residues. The CDR3 loop is CASMVSDEQYF. In DNA form, the CDR3 reads TGTGCCAGCATGGTCTCGGACGAGCAGTACTTC.

This clone has more than one count but fewer than ten. The chain joins TRBV5-1 to TRBJ2-3, with D possibly being TRBD2 (6 bases). The V and J ends lost 1 base and 1 base respectively, with 10 bases between them. Germline CDR1 reads SGHRS; CDR2 reads YFSETQ. The CDR3 runs to 15 residues. The CDR3 protein is CASSLSGGGTDTQYF. The DNA for the CDR3 is TGCGCCAGCAGCTTGAGCGGAGGGGGCACAGATACGCAGTATTTT.

This clone appeared a single time. This sequence joins TRBV6-1 and TRBJ2-7, with TRBD2 matching over 7 bases. Germline V gives CDR1 MNHNS, CDR2 SASEGT. The junction had 11 bases not matched to a gene; V was cut back by 7 bases and J by 2 bases. The CDR3 length is 15 residues. The CDR3 DNA reads TGTGCCAGCATCCCTGGCGGGAGCACCACCTACGAGCAGTACTTC. Its translation is CASIPGGSTTYEQYF.

The rearrangement joins TRBV27 to TRBJ2-7, with 8 bases identical to TRBD1. The ends lost 6 bases at V and 3 bases at J; junction bases unmatched: 7. CDR3 length: 14 residues. Germline values: CDR1 MNHEY, CDR2 SMNVEV (reference sequence). The CDR3 is CASSLRDRFYEQYF. The CDR3 DNA is TGTGCCAGCAGCCTCCGGGACAGGTTCTACGAGCAGTACTTC.

The rearrangement uses TRBV7-3 and TRBJ2-1; 8 nucleotides align to TRBD2. Germline trimming cut 3 bases from V and 9 bases from J; bases unmatched to any gene: 7. The CDR3 loop spans 14 amino acids. The germline V gene encodes CDR1 SGHTA and CDR2 FQGTGA. The CDR3 DNA reads as TGTGCCAGCAGCTTCGACGGGAGGGCCCGTGAGCAGTTCTTC. The encoded protein is CASSFDGRAREQFF.

The chain carries TRBV9 and TRBJ2-3, with 7 bases identical to TRBD1. The CDR3 has 15 amino acids. V shed 0 bases, J shed 4 bases, and the junction held 5 bases outside the gene matches. Germline V gene sequence: CDR1 SGDLS, CDR2 YYNGEE. The CDR3 spells CASSVGPQGADTQYF. The CDR3 nucleotides are TGTGCCAGCAGCGTAGGACCCCAGGGGGCAGATACGCAGTATTTT.

This clone was recorded only once. This sequence joins TRBV14 and TRBJ2-3, with TRBD2 matching 8 bases. CDR3 size: 14 residues. The V segment lost 1 base and the J segment 5 bases; nucleotides outside the gene matches: 2. Germline CDR1 SGHDN, CDR2 FVKESK. CDR3 nucleotide sequence: TGTGCCAGCAGCCAAGCAAGCGGGAGAGATACGCAGTATTTT. It encodes CASSQASGRDTQYF.

V is TRBV7-3 and J is TRBJ1-5; 10 nucleotides agree with TRBD1. The CDR3 runs to 17 residues. The J segment lost 4 bases and the V segment lost 5 bases, leaving 11 bases of the junction unmatched. Looked up from germline, CDR1 is SGHTA and CDR2 is FQGTGA. CDR3 bases: TGTGCCAGCAGCCCCAACGGACAGGGGGGTCCGAATCAGCCCCAGCATTTT. The encoded protein is CASSPNGQGGPNQPQHF.

The chain combines TRBV28 with TRBJ2-3, with 9 bases that match TRBD1. The V gene end was trimmed by 2 bases and the J gene end by 6 bases; junction bases not matched to a gene: 6. Germline CDR1 is MDHEN and CDR2 is SYDVKM. This CDR3 region has 15 residues. The CDR3 reads CASSLPRTGADTQYF. The CDR3 coding sequence is TGTGCCAGCAGTTTACCCAGGACAGGGGCTGATACGCAGTATTTT.

The chain carries TRBV18 and TRBJ2-5; D is uncertain. In germline, CDR1 is KGHSH, CDR2 LQKENI. The V and J ends lost 3 bases and 2 bases respectively, with 4 bases between them. The CDR3 totals 12 residues. CDR3 amino acids: CASSPQQETQYF. The CDR3 DNA reads as TGTGCCAGCTCACCTCAACAAGAGACCCAGTACTTC.

V is TRBV9 and J is TRBJ1-3, with D possibly being TRBD1 (6 bases). The germline gives CDR1 SGDLS, CDR2 YYNGEE. The V end was cut by 4 bases, the J end by 3 bases, with 11 bases between. There are 14 residues in the CDR3. The CDR3 here is CASSPYRDGNTIYF. Written as DNA, the CDR3 is TGTGCCAGCAGCCCGTACAGGGATGGAAACACCATATATTTT.

This clone has just one count. The chain carries TRBV15 and TRBJ1-2, with a possible D match to TRBD1 (5 bases). Per the germline V gene, CDR1 is LNHNV and CDR2 is YYDKDF (reference sequence). This CDR3 region has 14 residues. V lost 0 bases and J 4 bases, leaving 9 bases between the germline ends. CDR3 in amino acids: CATSRDRDFYGYTF. CDR3 nucleotides: TGTGCCACCAGCAGAGACAGGGATTTCTATGGCTACACCTTC.

J is TRBJ2-7 and V is TRBV5-1, with 9 nucleotides matching TRBD1. V lost 4 bases and J lost 4; bases outside the gene matches: 9. Germline V gene sequence: CDR1 SGHRS, CDR2 YFSETQ. The CDR3 has 15 residues. The CDR3 reads CASSTGTGSSYEQYF. In DNA, the CDR3 is TGCGCCAGCAGCACCGGGACAGGGTCATCATACGAGCAGTACTTC.

On this clone itself: Other DNA sequences in the sample encode the same CDR3. The chain links TRBV5-5 to TRBJ2-5; a weak D match, TRBD1 (5 bases). V shed 1 base and J shed 4 bases, with 5 bases lying between them. CDR3 length: 12 amino acids. Germline V lookup: CDR1 SGHKS, CDR2 YYEKEE (reference sequence). CDR3 DNA: TGTGCCAGCAGCTTGACAGGAGAGACCCAGTACTTC. Protein sequence: CASSLTGETQYF.

The V and J genes are TRBV6-6 and TRBJ1-1, with D unresolved. This CDR3 is built from 13 residues. CDR1 is MNHNY, CDR2 SVGAGI, per germline (reference sequence). With 8 bases removed from V and 3 bases from J, the gap between germline ends came to 13 bases. The CDR3 bases are TGTGCCAGCTGGGAGGGAATATACACTGAAGCTTTCTTT. Protein product: CASWEGIYTEAFF.

The rearrangement links TRBV30 to TRBJ1-4; tentative D call: TRBD1 (6 bases). V was pared by 3 bases and J by 8 bases, with 16 bases between. In germline, CDR1 is GTSNPN, CDR2 SVGIG (reference sequence). The CDR3 has 14 residues. The CDR3, as DNA: TGTGCCTGGAGAGTTTACAGGGACGGAGAAAAACTGTTTTTT. It yields the protein CAWRVYRDGEKLFF.

V gene TRBV9 combines with J gene TRBJ2-3; TRBD1 is a possible D gene (6 bases). V was pared by 6 bases and J by 5 bases, with 19 bases between. Germline loops: CDR1 SGDLS, CDR2 YYNGEE. The CDR3 is 15 residues long. This CDR3 reads CASTEGGNQVDTQYF. The CDR3 DNA reads TGTGCCAGCACCGAAGGGGGAAACCAGGTAGATACGCAGTATTTT.

In nucleotides, the CDR3 is TGTGCCAGCACTCTGCGGGTGAGCTCCTACAATGAGCAGTTCTTC. This encodes CASTLRVSSYNEQFF. This chain uses TRBV5-8 with TRBJ2-1; D is perhaps TRBD2 (5 bases). The CDR3 runs 15 residues. In germline, CDR1 is SGHTS, CDR2 YDEGEE. The ends were cut back, 6 bases at V and 0 bases at J, with 13 bases in the middle.

The rearrangement joins TRBV5-4 to TRBJ2-1; 7 bases are a match to TRBD1. The CDR3 consists of 15 residues. The junction had 6 bases not matched to a gene; V was cut back by 5 bases and J by 1 base. Germline CDR1 reads SGHNT; CDR2 reads YYREEE (reference sequence). CDR3 in DNA: TGTGCCAGCAGTCCAGGGGGACAATCCTACAATGAGCAGTTCTTC. Translated, it gives CASSPGGQSYNEQFF.